What follows are 21 T cell receptor beta chains derived from one specimen sequenced in a study of OX40 agonist ivuxolimab in advanced cancers. Sequencing used immunoSEQ multiplex PCR; TCRdb keeps in-frame clones, though not all of them. In the table there are about 86,000 clones, roughly nine tenths of which are singletons. This sample comprised CD4+ or CD8+ T cells sorted from blood, obtained in a trial of the OX40 agonist ivuxolimab. The receptors were gathered from an adult with an advanced solid tumor such as melanoma, head and neck, liver or kidney cancer.

V usage is TRBV7-2 and J usage is TRBJ2-1; a possible D gene is TRBD2 (5 bases). The CDR3 loop spans 13 amino acids. Trimming took 1 base from V and 8 from J, leaving 9 bases between them. Germline V CDR1 and CDR2: SGHTA, FQGNSA. As DNA, the CDR3 is TGTGCCAGCAGCTTAGGACTAACAGATGAGCAGTTCTTC. This gives the protein CASSLGLTDEQFF.

This clone appeared a single time. The chain recombines TRBV12-1 with TRBJ2-3. TRBV12-1 is noted as a pseudogene. This CDR3 is 12 amino acids long. The CDR3 DNA reads as TGTGCCACGACGACCGGGCGAAATACGCAGTATTTT. This gives the protein CATTTGRNTQYF.

The chain carries TRBV11-2 and TRBJ2-1; 8 bases line up with TRBD1. V was clipped by 3 bases and J by 5 bases; unmatched bases: 3. Germline CDR1 SGHAT, CDR2 FQNNGV. The CDR3 loop spans 14 amino acids. In nucleotides, the CDR3 is TGTGCCAGCAGCTTCCAGGACAGGGACAATGAGCAGTTCTTC. Its translation is CASSFQDRDNEQFF.

This clone appeared once. The genes are TRBV10-1 and TRBJ2-7, with D possibly matching TRBD1 (5 bases). V dropped 6 bases and J dropped 3 bases, with 24 bases sitting between them. Germline lookup yields CDR1 WNHNN and CDR2 SYGVQD (reference sequence). This CDR3 is 17 amino acids long. The CDR3 nucleotides read TGCGCCAGCAGGCACGAACCAACCAAGGGGTTGGACTACGAGCAGTACGTC. It yields the protein CASRHEPTKGLDYEQYV.

V gene TRBV6-1 combines with J gene TRBJ1-2; D might be TRBD1 (5 bases). Germline V CDR1 and CDR2: MNHNS, SASEGT. The CDR3 runs 13 residues. V lost 6 bases to trimming and J lost 4 bases, with 12 bases between them. The CDR3 DNA sequence: TGTGCCAGCAGCACCGGGGGGGTCTATGGCTACACCTTC. Protein product: CASSTGGVYGYTF.

This chain joins TRBV7-8 and TRBJ2-1; TRBD1 matches at 9 bases. The J segment lost 4 bases and the V segment lost 5 bases, leaving 9 bases of the junction unmatched. Germline values: CDR1 SGHVS, CDR2 FQNEAQ. The CDR3 runs 16 residues. DNA for the CDR3: TGTGCCAGCAGCAAAACCGGGACAGGGTTTTACAATGAGCAGTTCTTC. Protein sequence: CASSKTGTGFYNEQFF. Using reference TRBV7-8 and TRBJ2-1 for the parts outside the CDR3, the full variable domain is GAGVSQSPRYKVAKRGQDVALRCDPISGHVSLFWYQQALGQGPEFLTYFQNEAQLDKSGLPSDRFFAERPEGSVSTLKIQRTQQEDSAVYLCASSKTGTGFYNEQFFGPGTRLTVL.

The J gene is TRBJ1-4, the V gene TRBV5-4; D is uncertain. V was clipped by 5 bases and J by 5 bases, with 7 bases between them. The germline V gene has CDR1 SGHNT and CDR2 YYREEE (reference sequence). This CDR3 has 12 residues. Here the CDR3 DNA reads TGTGCCAGCAGACGGGGAAATGAAAAACTGTTTTTT. Translating gives CASRRGNEKLFF.

This clone was seen a handful of times. The CDR3 region is CASSTRSGFDYGYTF. CDR3 in DNA: TGTGCCAGCAGCACCCGCTCGGGGTTCGACTATGGCTACACCTTC. The chain joins TRBV5-4 to TRBJ1-2; D remains ambiguous. Germline CDR1 SGHNT, CDR2 YYREEE (reference sequence). V lost 4 bases, J lost 3 bases, and 16 bases lay in between. The CDR3 runs 15 residues.

The chain uses TRBV7-3 and TRBJ2-3; D gene uncertain. CDR1 is SGHTA, CDR2 FQGTGA, per germline. The length of the CDR3 is 13 residues. The V and J ends lost 4 bases and 4 bases respectively, with 9 bases between them. The CDR3 spells CASSSQFSDTQYF. Here the CDR3 DNA reads TGTGCCAGCAGCTCGCAGTTTTCAGATACGCAGTATTTT.

The chain recombines TRBV6-7 with TRBJ2-2; TRBD1 matches 7 bases. Being an ORF, TRBV6-7 has a function that is uncertain. The J segment lost 7 bases and the V segment lost 4 bases, leaving 0 bases of the junction unmatched. CDR3 length equals 12 residues. The CDR3 DNA follows: TGTGCCAGCAGTTGGGACAGCGGGGAGCTGTTTTTT. It is translated as CASSWDSGELFF.

The chain links TRBV11-2 to TRBJ2-5; D unclear. CDR1 and CDR2 (germline): SGHAT, FQNNGV. V was clipped by 1 base and J by 0 bases, with 9 bases between them. The CDR3 spans 15 residues. CDR3 sequence: CASSLAHMNQETQYF. The DNA for the CDR3 is TGTGCCAGCAGCTTAGCACACATGAACCAAGAGACCCAGTACTTC.

The chain is built from TRBV4-3 and TRBJ2-1; the D gene could be TRBD1 or TRBD2 (5 bases each). Trimming left V 1 base short and J 5 bases short, with 15 bases between. The CDR3 has 16 amino acids. CDR1 is LGHNA and CDR2 is YSLEER in the germline V gene. CDR3: CASSQGGGRDHNEQFF. The CDR3 DNA reads TGCGCCAGCAGCCAAGGGGGTGGCCGGGACCACAATGAGCAGTTCTTC.

J is TRBJ2-6 and V is TRBV6-5, with no clear D. V dropped 6 bases and J dropped 0 bases, with 6 bases sitting between them. CDR1 and CDR2 from the germline V gene are MNHEY and SVGAGI. This CDR3 contains 14 residues. Written as DNA, the CDR3 is TGTGCCAGCAGATTACGCTCTGGGGCCAACGTCCTGACTTTC. Its protein is CASRLRSGANVLTF.

The chain joins TRBV5-1 to TRBJ2-3, with TRBD1 as a possible D gene (6 bases). The CDR3 totals 15 residues. Germline V CDR1 and CDR2: SGHRS, YFSETQ. The V end was cut by 4 bases, the J end by 5 bases, with 17 bases between. CDR3 region: CASSLDRPMVDTQYF. In DNA, the CDR3 is TGCGCCAGCAGCCTGGACAGACCCATGGTAGATACGCAGTATTTT. The complete variable domain, with remaining parts taken from reference TRBV5-1 and TRBJ2-3, reads KAGVTQTPRYLIKTRGQQVTLSCSPISGHRSVSWYQQTPGQGLQFLFEYFSETQRNKGNFPGRFSGRQFSNSRSEMNVSTLELGDSALYLCASSLDRPMVDTQYFGPGTRLTVL.

As for this clone: Mismatch with germline at one junction end may stem from a read error. V usage is TRBV7-7 and J usage is TRBJ2-6; D is undetermined. CDR1 SSHAT and CDR2 FNYEAQ come from the germline V gene (reference sequence). CDR3 size: 15 residues. This CDR3 reads CASRPVSSGANVLTF. In nucleotides, the CDR3 is TGTGCTAGCAGGCCTGTAAGCTCTGGGGCCAACGTCCTGACTTTC.

This clone was recorded only once. In DNA form, the CDR3 reads TGCAGCGTTGAAGGCGGGAGGGCAAATGAGCAGTTCTTC. Protein sequence: CSVEGGRANEQFF. This rearrangement joins TRBV29-1 to TRBJ2-1; 9 positions agree with TRBD2. The CDR3 consists of 13 residues. With 1 base clipped from V and 7 bases from J, the junction kept 2 bases outside the gene matches. Germline CDR1 is SQVTM and CDR2 is ANQGSEA.

This sequence joins TRBV18 and TRBJ2-3, with 8 bases lining up with TRBD2. The CDR3 extends over 14 amino acids. In germline, CDR1 is KGHSH, CDR2 LQKENI. The J segment lost 4 bases and the V segment lost 6 bases, leaving 6 bases of the junction unmatched. The CDR3 DNA sequence: TGTGCCAGCTCCCCTAGCGGGTTTGCAGATACGCAGTATTTT. It encodes CASSPSGFADTQYF.

The chain employs TRBV10-3 and TRBJ2-7, with TRBD2 matching 9 bases. J was trimmed by 2 bases and V by 4 bases; bases with no gene match: 0. This CDR3 contains 13 residues. The germline gives CDR1 ENHRY, CDR2 SYGVKD. The CDR3 DNA follows: TGTGCCATCAGTGGGACTAGCGCCTACGAGCAGTACTTC. Its protein is CAISGTSAYEQYF.

V usage is TRBV4-1 and J usage is TRBJ2-3; 15 nucleotides align to TRBD2. Germline loops: CDR1 MGHRA, CDR2 YSYEKL. V gave up 3 bases and J gave up 2 bases; unmatched junction bases: 12. The CDR3 loop spans 20 amino acids. CDR3 coding DNA: TGCGCCAGCAGCCAGGGGACTAGCGGGGGGCCTCTGGCACCCACAGATACGCAGTATTTT. This translates into CASSQGTSGGPLAPTDTQYF.

The chain recombines TRBV5-1 with TRBJ1-6; possibly TRBD1 for D (5 bases). The CDR3 has 14 amino acids. Trimming removed 0 bases at V and 10 bases at J, with 11 bases between. Germline CDR1 and CDR2: SGHRS and YFSETQ. The CDR3, as DNA: TGCGCCAGCAGCTTGGAGCAAGGGGCCTCACCCCTCCACTTT. This gives the protein CASSLEQGASPLHF.

The chain is built from TRBV18 and TRBJ2-2; 9 bases agree with TRBD1. Looked up from germline, CDR1 is KGHSH and CDR2 is LQKENI. J was trimmed by 5 bases and V by 5 bases; bases with no gene match: 15. The CDR3 spans 18 residues. CDR3 amino acids: CASSKLQGARVETGELFF. The CDR3 DNA reads as TGTGCCAGCTCAAAACTACAGGGGGCGAGAGTTGAGACCGGGGAGCTGTTTTTT.